This paragraph reports one TCR beta chain. Its target is unknown. This CDR3 has 14 amino acids. J lost 2 bases, V lost 3 bases, and 1 base had no gene match. The entry originates in a study of CD8 T cells in Susac syndrome. General study results and limits: Only a relatively small number of individuals were included in the TCR sequencing and HLA analysis.

CD8+ and CD4+ T cells taken from blood had their TCR beta sequenced. Purification of the CD8+ and CD4+ T cells relied on negative isolation, and TEMRA cells underwent FACS enrichment. Reverse transcription of 0.5 to 1 ug RNA was performed with random hexamers. The authors amplified TCR beta CDR3 across 54 Vbeta and 13 Jbeta using immunoSEQ multiplex PCR. One entry per CDR3 protein, called by TCRdb with MiXCR from the immunoSEQ multiplex PCR reads. The table includes roughly 200,000 distinct CDR3 sequences, approximately 94% detected once. V is TRBV12-3 or TRBV12-4 and J is TRBJ2-7; 10 nucleotides match TRBD1. Sequencing was performed on CD4+ T cells from PBMCs. The sequence derives from a human donor in good health. For the CDR3, the DNA is TGTGCCAGCAGTTTCGACAGGGGGCCCTACGAGCAGTACTTC. Translated, it gives CASSFDRGPYEQYF.